The clone carrying this TCR beta chain was found a few times. Its antigen is currently unknown. This specimen belongs to a study of post-analysis software for immune sequencing data. In the study overall: Relapsing-remitting, secondary progressive and progressive-relapsing forms made up the multiple sclerosis disease courses. Whole-study findings and limits: Normalized Chao1 diversity was significantly reduced in patients versus controls. Controls had lower frequencies than patients of roughly five TRBV segments, which included TRBV5-6, TRBV5-1 and TRBV20-1.

Sequencing libraries made from TCR beta cDNA carried unique molecular identifiers. Each sample of about 0.95 to 10 million input T cells yielded around 500,000 cDNA molecules, so each molecule approximated one T cell. TCRdb independently ran MiXCR on the PCR reads; one entry per CDR3 protein. The table has about 540,000 distinct CDR3 sequences, 30% to 40% seen once. There are 18 residues in the CDR3. V was shortened by 0 bases and J by 3 bases, with 20 bases between the two germline ends. Germline assignment: CDR1 LNHNV and CDR2 YYDKDF (reference sequence). This receptor was obtained from a girl aged 2-17 years with multiple sclerosis. This chain joins TRBV15 and TRBJ2-5; tentatively, D is TRBD1 (6 bases). Sequencing used blood. The CDR3 spells CATSREPYHRAIEETQYF. The CDR3 nucleotides are TGTGCCACCAGCAGAGAGCCCTATCACAGGGCAATAGAAGAGACCCAGTACTTC.